This passage covers 2 T cell receptor beta chains from one sample sequenced in a study of spatial heterogeneity in lung cancer. Findings of the study overall: Counts that tracked tumor mutation counts were those of expanded intratumoral alpha and beta TCRs.

TCRdb independently ran MiXCR on the 5' RACE reads; one entry per CDR3 protein. Here the sample spans roughly 2,300 distinct CDR3 sequences, about 35% being singletons. Time point denoted: sample taken at primary tumor resection. What these receptors recognize is not known. The material sequenced was lung tumor tissue, taken at surgery. The receptors shown here come from a male donor with early-stage non-small cell lung cancer.

This clonotype was detected a few times. A library prepared for alpha chains yielded this beta chain as an off-target read; its size is of little meaning. The CDR3 sequence is CASSRDFAYEQYF. The CDR3 DNA follows: TGTGCCAGCAGTCGGGACTTCGCCTACGAGCAGTACTTC. J is TRBJ2-7 and V is TRBV6-2 or TRBV6-3; D may be TRBD2 (6 bases). Trimming took off 5 bases at V and 2 bases at J, with 10 bases between the two ends. This CDR3 spans 13 amino acids. Per the germline V gene, CDR1 is MNHEY and CDR2 is SVGEGT.

As concerns this clonotype: Being off target in a library aimed at alpha chains, this beta chain has a size of little meaning. The chain uses TRBV7-2 and TRBJ2-5; D call uncertain. CDR3 length: 13 residues. The germline gives CDR1 SGHTA, CDR2 FQGNSA. V was trimmed by 1 base and J by 5 bases, leaving 8 bases between them. In DNA form, the CDR3 reads TGTGCCAGCAGCTTAGGAGCCCAGGAGACCCAGTACTTC. Translating gives CASSLGAQETQYF.